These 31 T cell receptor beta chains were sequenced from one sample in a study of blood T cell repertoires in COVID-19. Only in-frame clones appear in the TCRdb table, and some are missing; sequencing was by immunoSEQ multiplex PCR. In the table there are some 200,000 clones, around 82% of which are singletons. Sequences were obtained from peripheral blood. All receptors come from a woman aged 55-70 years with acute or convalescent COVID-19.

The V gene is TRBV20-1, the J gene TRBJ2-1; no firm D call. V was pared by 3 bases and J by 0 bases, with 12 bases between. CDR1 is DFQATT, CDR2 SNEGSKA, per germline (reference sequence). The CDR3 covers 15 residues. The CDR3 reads CSASGSGASYNEQFF. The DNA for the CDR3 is TGCAGTGCTAGTGGGTCCGGAGCCTCCTACAATGAGCAGTTCTTC.

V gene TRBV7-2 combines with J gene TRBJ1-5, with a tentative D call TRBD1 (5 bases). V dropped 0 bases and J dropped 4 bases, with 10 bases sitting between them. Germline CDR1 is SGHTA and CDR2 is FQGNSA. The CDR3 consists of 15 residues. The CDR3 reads CASSLASSGNQPQHF. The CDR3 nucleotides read TGTGCCAGCAGCTTAGCCTCTTCAGGGAATCAGCCCCAGCATTTT.

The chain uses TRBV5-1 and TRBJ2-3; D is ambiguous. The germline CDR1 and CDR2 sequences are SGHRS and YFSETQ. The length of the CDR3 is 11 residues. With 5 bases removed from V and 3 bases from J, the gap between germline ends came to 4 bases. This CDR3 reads CASRRTDTQYF. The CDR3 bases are TGCGCCAGCAGACGGACAGATACGCAGTATTTT.

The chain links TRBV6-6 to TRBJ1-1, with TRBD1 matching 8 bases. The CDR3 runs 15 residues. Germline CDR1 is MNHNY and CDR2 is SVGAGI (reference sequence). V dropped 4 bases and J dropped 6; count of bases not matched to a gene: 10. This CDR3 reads CASSFPGQEIPEAFF. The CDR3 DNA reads TGTGCCAGCAGTTTTCCGGGACAGGAAATTCCTGAAGCTTTCTTT.

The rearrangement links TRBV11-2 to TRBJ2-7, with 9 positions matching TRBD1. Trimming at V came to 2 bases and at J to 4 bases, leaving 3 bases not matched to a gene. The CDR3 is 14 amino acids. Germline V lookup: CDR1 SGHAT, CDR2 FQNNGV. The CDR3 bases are TGTGCCAGCAGCTTACCACAGGGGGCATACGAGCAGTACTTC. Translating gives CASSLPQGAYEQYF. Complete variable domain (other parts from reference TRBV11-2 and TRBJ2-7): EAGVAQSPRYKIIEKRQSVAFWCNPISGHATLYWYQQILGQGPKLLIQFQNNGVVDDSQLPKDRFSAERLKGVDSTLKIQPAKLEDSAVYLCASSLPQGAYEQYFGPGTRLTVT.

The DNA for the CDR3 is TGTGCCACCCGCCGGGGGGGTGACACTGAAGCTTTCTTT. This gives the protein CATRRGGDTEAFF. The V gene is TRBV10-3, the J gene TRBJ1-1, with D maybe TRBD1 (5 bases). The V gene's germline CDR1 is ENHRY and CDR2 SYGVKD. This CDR3 has 13 residues. The ends were cut back, 10 bases at V and 3 bases at J, with 15 bases in the middle.

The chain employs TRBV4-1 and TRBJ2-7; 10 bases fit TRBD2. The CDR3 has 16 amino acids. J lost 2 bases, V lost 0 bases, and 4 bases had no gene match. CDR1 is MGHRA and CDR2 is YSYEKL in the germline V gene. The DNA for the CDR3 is TGCGCCAGCAGCCAAGATAGCGGGGGGTCCACCTACGAGCAGTACTTC. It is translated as CASSQDSGGSTYEQYF.

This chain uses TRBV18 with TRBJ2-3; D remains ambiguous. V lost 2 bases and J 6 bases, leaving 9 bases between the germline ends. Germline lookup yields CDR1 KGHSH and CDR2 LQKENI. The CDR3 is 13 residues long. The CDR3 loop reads CASSPRKADTQYF. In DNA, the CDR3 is TGTGCCAGCTCACCAAGAAAAGCGGATACGCAGTATTTT. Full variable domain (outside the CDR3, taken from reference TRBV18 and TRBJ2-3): NAGVMQNPRHLVRRRGQEARLRCSPMKGHSHVYWYRQLPEEGLKFMVYLQKENIIDESGMPKERFSAEFPKEGPSILRIQQVVRGDSAAYFCASSPRKADTQYFGPGTRLTVL.

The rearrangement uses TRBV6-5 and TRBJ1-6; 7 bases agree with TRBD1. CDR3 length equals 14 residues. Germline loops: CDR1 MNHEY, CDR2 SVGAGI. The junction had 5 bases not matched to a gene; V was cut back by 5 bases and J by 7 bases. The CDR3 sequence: CASSPGQQNSPLHF. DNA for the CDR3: TGTGCCAGCAGTCCGGGACAGCAGAATTCACCCCTCCACTTT.

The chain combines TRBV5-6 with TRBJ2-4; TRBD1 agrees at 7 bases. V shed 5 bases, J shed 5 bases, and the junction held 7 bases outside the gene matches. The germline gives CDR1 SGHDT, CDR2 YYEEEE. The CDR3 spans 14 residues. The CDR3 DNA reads TGTGCCAGCAGAAGCAGGACAGGCCAAAACATTCAGTACTTC. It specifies CASRSRTGQNIQYF. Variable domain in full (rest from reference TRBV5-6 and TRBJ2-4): DAGVTQSPTHLIKTRGQQVTLRCSPKSGHDTVSWYQQALGQGPQFIFQYYEEEERQRGNFPDRFSGHQFPNYSSELNVNALLLGDSALYLCASRSRTGQNIQYFGAGTRLSVL.

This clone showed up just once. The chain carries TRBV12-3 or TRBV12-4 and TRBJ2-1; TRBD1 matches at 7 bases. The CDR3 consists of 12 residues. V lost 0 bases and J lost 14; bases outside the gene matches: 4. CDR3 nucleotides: TGTGCCAGCAGTTTAGCGGTGACAGGGAAGTTCTTC. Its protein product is CASSLAVTGKFF.

The CDR3 DNA is TGTGCCAGCAGCTTAGACGGTATTTCCAACTATGGCTACACCTTC. Its translation is CASSLDGISNYGYTF. The chain couples TRBV7-2 to TRBJ1-2; D gene uncertain. Germline-derived CDR1 and CDR2 are SGHTA and FQGNSA. V lost 1 base, J lost 2 bases, and 11 bases lay in between. The CDR3 runs 15 residues.

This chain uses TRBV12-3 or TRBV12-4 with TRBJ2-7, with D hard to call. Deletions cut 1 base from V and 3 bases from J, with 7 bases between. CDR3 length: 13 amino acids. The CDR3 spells CASSLEQYYEQYF. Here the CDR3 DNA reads TGTGCCAGCAGTTTAGAACAGTACTACGAGCAGTACTTC.

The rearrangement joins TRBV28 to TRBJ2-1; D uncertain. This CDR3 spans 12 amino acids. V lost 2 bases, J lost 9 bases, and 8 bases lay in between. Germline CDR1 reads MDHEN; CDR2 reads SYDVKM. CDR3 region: CASSLGVREQFF. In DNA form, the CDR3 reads TGTGCCAGCAGTTTAGGAGTCCGTGAGCAGTTCTTC. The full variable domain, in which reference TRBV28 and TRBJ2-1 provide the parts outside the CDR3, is DVKVTQSSRYLVKRTGEKVFLECVQDMDHENMFWYRQDPGLGLRLIYFSYDVKMKEKGDIPEGYSVSREKKERFSLILESASTNQTSMYLCASSLGVREQFFGPGTRLTVL.

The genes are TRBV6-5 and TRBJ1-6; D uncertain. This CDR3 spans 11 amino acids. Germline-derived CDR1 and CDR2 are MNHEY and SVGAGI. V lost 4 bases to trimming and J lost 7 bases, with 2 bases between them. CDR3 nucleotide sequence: TGTGCCAGCAGTTCGAATTCACCCCTCCACTTT. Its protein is CASSSNSPLHF.

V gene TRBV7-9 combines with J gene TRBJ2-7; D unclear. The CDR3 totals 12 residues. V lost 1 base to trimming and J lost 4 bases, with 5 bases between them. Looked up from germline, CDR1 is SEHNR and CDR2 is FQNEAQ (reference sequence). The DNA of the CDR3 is TGTGCCAGCAGCTTAGACTTGTACGAGCAGTACTTC. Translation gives CASSLDLYEQYF. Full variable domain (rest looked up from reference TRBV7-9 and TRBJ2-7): DTGVSQNPRHKITKRGQNVTFRCDPISEHNRLYWYRQTLGQGPEFLTYFQNEAQLEKSRLLSDRFSAERPKGSFSTLEIQRTEQGDSAMYLCASSLDLYEQYFGPGTRLTVT.

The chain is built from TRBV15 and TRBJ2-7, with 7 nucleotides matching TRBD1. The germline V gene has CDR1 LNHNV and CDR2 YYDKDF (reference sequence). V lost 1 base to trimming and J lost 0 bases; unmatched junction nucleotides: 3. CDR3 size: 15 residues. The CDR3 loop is CATSRGRDSSYEQYF. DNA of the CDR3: TGTGCCACCAGCAGAGGCCGGGACAGCTCCTACGAGCAGTACTTC.

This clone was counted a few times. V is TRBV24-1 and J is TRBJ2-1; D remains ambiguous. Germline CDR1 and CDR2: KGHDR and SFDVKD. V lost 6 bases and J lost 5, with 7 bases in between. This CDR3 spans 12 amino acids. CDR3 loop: CATSTSDNEQFF. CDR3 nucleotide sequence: TGTGCCACCAGTACTTCTGACAATGAGCAGTTCTTC.

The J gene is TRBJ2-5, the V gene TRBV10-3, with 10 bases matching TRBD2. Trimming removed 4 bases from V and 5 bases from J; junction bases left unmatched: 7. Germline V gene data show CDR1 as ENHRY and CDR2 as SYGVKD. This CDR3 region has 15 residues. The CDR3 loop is CAISGASGGPETQYF. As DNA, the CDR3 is TGTGCCATCAGTGGGGCTAGCGGGGGCCCCGAGACCCAGTACTTC.

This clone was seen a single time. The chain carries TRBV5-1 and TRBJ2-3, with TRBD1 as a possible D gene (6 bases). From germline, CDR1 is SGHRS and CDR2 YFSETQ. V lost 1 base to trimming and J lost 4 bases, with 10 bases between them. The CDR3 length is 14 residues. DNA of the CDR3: TGCGCCAGCAGCTTGAGGCCAGGGGCAGATACGCAGTATTTT. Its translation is CASSLRPGADTQYF.

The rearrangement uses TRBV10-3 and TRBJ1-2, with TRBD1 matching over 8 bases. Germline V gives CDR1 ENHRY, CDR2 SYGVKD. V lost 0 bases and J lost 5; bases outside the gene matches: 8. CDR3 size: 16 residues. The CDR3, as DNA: TGTGCCATCAGTGAGTCCCGAGGCGGACAGGGATATGGCTACACCTTC. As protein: CAISESRGGQGYGYTF.

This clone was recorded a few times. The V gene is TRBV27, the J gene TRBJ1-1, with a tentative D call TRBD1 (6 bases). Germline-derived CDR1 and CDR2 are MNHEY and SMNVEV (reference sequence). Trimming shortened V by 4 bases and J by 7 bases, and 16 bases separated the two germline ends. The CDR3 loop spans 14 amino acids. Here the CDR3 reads CASSSKRGHNEAFF. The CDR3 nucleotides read TGTGCCAGCAGTTCCAAAAGGGGACACAATGAAGCTTTCTTT.

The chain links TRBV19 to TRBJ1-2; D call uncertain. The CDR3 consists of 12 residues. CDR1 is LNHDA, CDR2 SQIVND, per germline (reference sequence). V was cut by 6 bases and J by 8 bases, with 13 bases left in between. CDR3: CASSPPTIGYTF. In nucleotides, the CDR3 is TGTGCCAGTAGCCCACCCACTATCGGCTACACCTTC.

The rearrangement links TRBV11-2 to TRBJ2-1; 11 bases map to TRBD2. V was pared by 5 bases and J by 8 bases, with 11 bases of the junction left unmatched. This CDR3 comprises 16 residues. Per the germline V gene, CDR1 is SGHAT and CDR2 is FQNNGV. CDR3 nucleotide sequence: TGTGCCAGCAGCCCGGGGCTAGCGGGGGGCGGCGATGAGCAGTTCTTC. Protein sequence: CASSPGLAGGGDEQFF.

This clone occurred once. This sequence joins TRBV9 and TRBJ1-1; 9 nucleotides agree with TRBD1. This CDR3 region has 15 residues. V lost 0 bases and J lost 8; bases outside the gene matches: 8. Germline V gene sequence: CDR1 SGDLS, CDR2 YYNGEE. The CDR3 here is CASSVEFGTGSEAFF. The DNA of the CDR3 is TGTGCCAGCAGCGTAGAATTTGGGACAGGGAGCGAAGCTTTCTTT.

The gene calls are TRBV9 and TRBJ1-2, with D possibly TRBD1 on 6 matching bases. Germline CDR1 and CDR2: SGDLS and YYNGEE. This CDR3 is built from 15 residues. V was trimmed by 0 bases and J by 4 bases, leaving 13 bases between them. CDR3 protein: CASSVALGGGYGYTF. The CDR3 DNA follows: TGTGCCAGCAGCGTAGCTCTAGGGGGGGGCTATGGCTACACCTTC.

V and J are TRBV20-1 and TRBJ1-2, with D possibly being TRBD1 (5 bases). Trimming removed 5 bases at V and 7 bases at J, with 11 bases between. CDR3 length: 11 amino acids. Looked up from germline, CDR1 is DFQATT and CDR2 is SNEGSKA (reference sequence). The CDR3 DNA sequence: TGCAGTGCTCTGCCAGGGTCTGGCTACACCTTC. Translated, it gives CSALPGSGYTF.

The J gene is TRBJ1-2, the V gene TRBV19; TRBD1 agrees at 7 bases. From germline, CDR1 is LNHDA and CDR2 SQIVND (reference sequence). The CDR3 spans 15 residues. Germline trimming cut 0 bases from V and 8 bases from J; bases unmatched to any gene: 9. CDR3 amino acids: CASSIDRGQLRGYTF. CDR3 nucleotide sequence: TGTGCCAGTAGTATAGATCGGGGACAGCTGCGCGGCTACACCTTC.

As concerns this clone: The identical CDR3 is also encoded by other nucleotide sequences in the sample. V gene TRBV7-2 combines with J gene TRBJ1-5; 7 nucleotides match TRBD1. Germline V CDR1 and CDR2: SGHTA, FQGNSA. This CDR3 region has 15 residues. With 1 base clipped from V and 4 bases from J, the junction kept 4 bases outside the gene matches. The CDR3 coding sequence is TGTGCCAGCAGCTTAGTGACAGGGAGTAATCAGCCCCAGCATTTT. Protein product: CASSLVTGSNQPQHF.

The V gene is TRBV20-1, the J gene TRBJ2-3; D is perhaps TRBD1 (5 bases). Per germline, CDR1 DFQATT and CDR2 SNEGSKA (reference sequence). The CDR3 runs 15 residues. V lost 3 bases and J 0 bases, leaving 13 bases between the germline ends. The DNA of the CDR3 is TGCAGTGCTAGTAGGACATCCGCTAGCACAGATACGCAGTATTTT. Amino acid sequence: CSASRTSASTDTQYF.

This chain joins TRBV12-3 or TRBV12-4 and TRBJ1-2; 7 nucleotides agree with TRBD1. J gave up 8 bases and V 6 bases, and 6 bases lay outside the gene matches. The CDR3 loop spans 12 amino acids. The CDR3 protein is CASSRDRTGYTF. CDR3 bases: TGTGCCAGCAGCCGGGACAGAACGGGCTACACCTTC.